This T cell receptor (beta chain) was sequenced for a study of cytomegalovirus exposure and HLA in healthy donors. With 60 Vbeta and 13 Jbeta primers, the PCR was carried out. Sequenced by immunoSEQ multiplex PCR; TCRdb stores in-frame clones only, minus some. The sample consists of over 120,000 clones, 75% of them appearing once. Concerning this clone itself: Antigen: not known.

V shed 5 bases, J shed 1 base, and the junction held 8 bases outside the gene matches. Looked up from germline, CDR1 is SGHRS and CDR2 is YFSETQ. This CDR3 is 15 amino acids long. Study-wide points: No immune exposure information besides CMV serostatus was available. Rarity held for most TCR sequences, but there were some public TCRs that occurred in many donors.

Sequences were obtained from PBMCs. V is TRBV5-1 and J is TRBJ1-1, with TRBD1 matching over 7 bases. The receptor comes from a man aged 25-40 years in good health and CMV-seronegative. CDR3 sequence reads: CASRIRTGPNTEAFF. The CDR3 DNA follows: TGCGCCAGCAGGATACGGACAGGCCCGAACACTGAAGCTTTCTTT.